This entry lists 27 T cell receptor beta chains sequenced from one sample in a study of OX40 agonist ivuxolimab in advanced cancers. Measured with immunoSEQ multiplex PCR; TCRdb has only the in-frame clones, and not every one. The sample shows 60,000 or so clones, around four fifths of them seen only once. This specimen was CD4+ or CD8+ T cells sorted from blood, taken in a trial of the OX40 agonist ivuxolimab. Every receptor here comes from an adult with an advanced solid tumor such as melanoma, head and neck, liver or kidney cancer.

This rearrangement joins TRBV28 to TRBJ2-7; unclear D gene. Germline V CDR1 and CDR2: MDHEN, SYDVKM. The CDR3 contains 13 residues. The germline V and J ends were trimmed by 3 bases and 7 bases, with 13 bases remaining between them. This CDR3 reads CASSFEALGEQYF. The CDR3 nucleotides read TGTGCCAGCAGTTTTGAAGCCCTAGGTGAGCAGTACTTC. The variable domain in full, with the rest retrieved from reference TRBV28 and TRBJ2-7, is DVKVTQSSRYLVKRTGEKVFLECVQDMDHENMFWYRQDPGLGLRLIYFSYDVKMKEKGDIPEGYSVSREKKERFSLILESASTNQTSMYLCASSFEALGEQYFGPGTRLTVT.

This chain connects TRBV10-2 to TRBJ2-7, with TRBD2 identical over 12 bases. Trimming cost V 6 bases and J 1 base; bases outside gene matches: 7. Germline lookup yields CDR1 WSHSY and CDR2 SAAADI. The CDR3 sequence is 16 residues long. The CDR3 region is CASSRPTSGSSYEQYF. The CDR3 nucleotides are TGCGCCAGCAGCCGGCCGACTAGCGGGAGTTCCTACGAGCAGTACTTC.

The DNA for the CDR3 is TGTGCCAGTAGTATAGCTGAGACAGGGGAGTCCGAGCAGTACTTC. This sequence encodes CASSIAETGESEQYF. The chain combines TRBV19 with TRBJ2-7; TRBD1 matches 8 bases. Germline lookup yields CDR1 LNHDA and CDR2 SQIVND (reference sequence). CDR3 length equals 15 residues. The trim removed 1 base at V and 6 bases at J, leaving 8 bases unmatched.

The V gene is TRBV11-1, the J gene TRBJ2-7, with TRBD2 identical over 7 bases. J lost 7 bases, V lost 5 bases, and 5 bases had no gene match. The CDR3 runs 12 residues. Germline CDR1 SGHAT, CDR2 FQDESV (reference sequence). In nucleotides, the CDR3 is TGTGCCAGCAGCCCTAGCGGTTGGGAGCAGTACTTC. Translating gives CASSPSGWEQYF.

This clone was counted once. The chain has TRBV18 and TRBJ2-1; D not resolved. The CDR3 consists of 16 residues. V was cut by 3 bases and J by 0 bases, with 12 bases left in between. The germline V gene encodes CDR1 KGHSH and CDR2 LQKENI. CDR3 bases: TGTGCCAGCTCACCCGTTCGAGAGAGCTCCTACAATGAGCAGTTCTTC. Translating it yields CASSPVRESSYNEQFF.

The chain uses TRBV18 and TRBJ2-7; TRBD1 agrees at 9 bases. With V trimmed by 5 bases and J by 3 bases, 5 bases remained unmatched. Germline assignment: CDR1 KGHSH and CDR2 LQKENI. This CDR3 region has 14 residues. Here the CDR3 DNA reads TGTGCCAGCTCAAAGTCGGGACAGGGCTACGAGCAGTACTTC. Translation gives CASSKSGQGYEQYF. Full variable domain (rest looked up from reference TRBV18 and TRBJ2-7): NAGVMQNPRHLVRRRGQEARLRCSPMKGHSHVYWYRQLPEEGLKFMVYLQKENIIDESGMPKERFSAEFPKEGPSILRIQQVVRGDSAAYFCASSKSGQGYEQYFGPGTRLTVT.

V usage is TRBV10-1 and J usage is TRBJ2-3; D perhaps matches TRBD2 (6 bases). Germline V CDR1 and CDR2: WNHNN, SYGVQD (reference sequence). This CDR3 has 15 residues. Trimming removed 6 bases at V and 0 bases at J, with 13 bases between. The CDR3 coding sequence is TGCGCCAGCAGCCGGGACTCCTCTAGCACAGATACGCAGTATTTT. This translates into CASSRDSSSTDTQYF.

J is TRBJ1-1 and V is TRBV6-1; 7 nucleotides match TRBD1. Germline V CDR1 and CDR2: MNHNS, SASEGT. This CDR3 is built from 14 residues. J lost 6 bases, V lost 6 bases, and 10 bases had no gene match. Written as DNA, the CDR3 is TGTGCCAGCAGGGTAAACCACAGGGGAGCTGAAGCTTTCTTT. Its translation is CASRVNHRGAEAFF.

This chain joins TRBV2 and TRBJ1-4; D might be TRBD1 (6 bases). V lost 6 bases and J 8 bases, leaving 16 bases between the germline ends. This CDR3 comprises 14 residues. Per germline, CDR1 SNHLY and CDR2 FYNNEI. The CDR3 nucleotides are TGTGCCAGCAGCCTGCAGGGGTTTGAAGAAAAACTGTTTTTT. Translated: CASSLQGFEEKLFF.

The V gene is TRBV7-3, the J gene TRBJ2-7; 8 bases align to TRBD2. CDR1 and CDR2 (germline): SGHTA, FQGTGA. The ends lost 4 bases at V and 3 bases at J; junction bases unmatched: 11. The CDR3 loop spans 16 amino acids. The DNA of the CDR3 is TGTGCCAGCAGCTCAGAACTAGCGGACCTCTACTACGAGCAGTACTTC. It specifies CASSSELADLYYEQYF.

This rearrangement joins TRBV30 to TRBJ2-5; the match to TRBD1 covers 7 bases. The J call could be wrong; TRBJ2-7 is a better fit for the DNA end. The V gene's germline CDR1 is GTSNPN and CDR2 SVGIG (reference sequence). The CDR3 covers 14 residues. CDR3 DNA: TGTGCCGGATCCGGGACAGTCAGCTCCTACGAGCAGTACTTC. Protein sequence: CAGSGTVSSYEQYF.

The chain recombines TRBV5-6 with TRBJ1-1; D is possibly TRBD1 (5 bases). Germline V gene data show CDR1 as SGHDT and CDR2 as YYEEEE. The V gene lost 1 base and the J gene lost 0 bases, with 13 bases spanning the gap. CDR3 length: 16 residues. The chain's CDR3 is CASSLWGRTLNTEAFF. The CDR3 DNA sequence: TGTGCCAGCAGCTTGTGGGGGAGGACGTTGAACACTGAAGCTTTCTTT.

The chain employs TRBV6-5 and TRBJ1-6, with 7 positions matching TRBD1. CDR1 is MNHEY, CDR2 SVGAGI, per germline. There are 14 residues in the CDR3. V gave up 2 bases and J gave up 11 bases; unmatched junction bases: 6. The CDR3 spells CASSYAQGETPLHF. CDR3 sequence (DNA): TGTGCCAGCAGTTACGCGCAGGGGGAAACACCCCTCCACTTT.

Only a few counts were recorded for this clone. The rearrangement links TRBV11-3 to TRBJ2-7; tentatively, D is TRBD2 (6 bases). Per the germline V gene, CDR1 is SGHNT and CDR2 is YENEEA. With 5 bases removed from V and 1 base from J, the gap between germline ends came to 9 bases. This CDR3 is 13 amino acids long. CDR3 in DNA: TGTGCCAGCAGCCTTCTAGCGTCCTACGAGCAGTACTTC. Translation: CASSLLASYEQYF.

The chain links TRBV9 to TRBJ1-2; weak D call: TRBD1 (5 bases). The germline gives CDR1 SGDLS, CDR2 YYNGEE. CDR3 size: 16 residues. V was cut by 3 bases and J by 1 base, with 16 bases left in between. The CDR3 sequence is CASSDPRGIDNYGYTF. CDR3 DNA sequence: TGTGCCAGCAGCGACCCCCGGGGGATCGATAACTATGGCTACACCTTC. Together with reference TRBV9 and TRBJ1-2, the CDR3 gives the full variable domain: DSGVTQTPKHLITATGQRVTLRCSPRSGDLSVYWYQQSLDQGLQFLIQYYNGEERAKGNILERFSAQQFPDLHSELNLSSLELGDSALYFCASSDPRGIDNYGYTFGSGTRLTVV.

This chain joins TRBV4-1 and TRBJ1-1; D gene ambiguous. Germline CDR1 is MGHRA and CDR2 is YSYEKL. V lost 1 base and J lost 0, with 9 bases in between. The CDR3 contains 15 residues. The CDR3 DNA reads as TGCGCCAGCAGCCAAGGGGCCTTTCTGAACACTGAAGCTTTCTTT. It translates to CASSQGAFLNTEAFF.

This chain joins TRBV5-5 and TRBJ1-1, with a tentative D call TRBD1 (5 bases). The germline V and J ends were trimmed by 3 bases and 2 bases, with 11 bases remaining between them. The germline gives CDR1 SGHKS, CDR2 YYEKEE (reference sequence). There are 14 residues in the CDR3. This CDR3 reads CASSWSTDNTEAFF. The CDR3, as DNA: TGTGCCAGCAGCTGGTCGACAGACAACACTGAAGCTTTCTTT.

This clone was picked up a small number of times. CDR3 residues: CASSLDAGSTKVQYF. The CDR3 DNA reads as TGTGCCAGCAGCTTAGATGCGGGAAGTACGAAAGTGCAGTACTTC. J is TRBJ2-7 and V is TRBV7-9; weak D call: TRBD2 (6 bases). Trimming pared 1 base from V and 9 bases from J, leaving 19 bases between. The CDR3 has 15 amino acids. Germline-derived CDR1 and CDR2 are SEHNR and FQNEAQ (reference sequence).

The V and J genes are TRBV21-1 and TRBJ2-3. TRBV21-1 corresponds to a pseudogene. The CDR3 length is 13 residues. In DNA form, the CDR3 reads TGTGCCAGCAGCAGCCCTAGCACAGATACGCAGTATTTT. Translation: CASSSPSTDTQYF.

The chain joins TRBV10-3 to TRBJ2-3; TRBD2 agrees at 14 bases. Looked up from germline, CDR1 is ENHRY and CDR2 is SYGVKD. This CDR3 spans 19 amino acids. The V segment lost 6 bases and the J segment 0 bases; nucleotides outside the gene matches: 11. For the CDR3, the DNA is TGTGCCATCAGGAGGACTAGCGGGAGGCGTCAGACCAGCACAGATACGCAGTATTTT. This encodes CAIRRTSGRRQTSTDTQYF.

The chain uses TRBV7-9 and TRBJ1-6; unclear D gene. The V end lost 5 bases, the J end lost 5 bases, and 10 bases lay between the germline ends. Germline CDR1 SEHNR, CDR2 FQNEAQ (reference sequence). This CDR3 is 14 amino acids long. This CDR3 is CASSPGPDNSPLHF. In nucleotides, the CDR3 is TGTGCCAGCAGCCCGGGTCCTGATAATTCACCCCTCCACTTT.

The V and J genes are TRBV6-5 and TRBJ1-1, with D perhaps TRBD1 (5 bases). The V end was cut by 7 bases, the J end by 7 bases, with 19 bases between. CDR1 and CDR2 from the germline V gene are MNHEY and SVGAGI. This CDR3 is built from 14 residues. CDR3 bases: TGTGCCAGCACTTCGATGGAGGGGCCGGATGAAGCTTTCTTT. Translating gives CASTSMEGPDEAFF.

This chain links TRBV28 with TRBJ2-1; TRBD1 aligns across 9 bases. V lost 11 bases and J lost 8; bases outside the gene matches: 19. The CDR3 has 16 amino acids. The germline V gene has CDR1 MDHEN and CDR2 SYDVKM. CDR3 bases: TGTGCCGTCGGGACAGGGTCCGAAGGGGCCGGCGATGAGCAGTTCTTC. Amino acid sequence: CAVGTGSEGAGDEQFF.

This clone came up once. This sequence joins TRBV30 and TRBJ2-3, with D perhaps matching TRBD1 or TRBD2 (5 bases each). The germline gives CDR1 GTSNPN, CDR2 SVGIG (reference sequence). The V end lost 3 bases, the J end lost 5 bases, and 15 bases lay between the germline ends. There are 14 residues in the CDR3. The CDR3 coding sequence is TGTGCCTGGAGGAAGAGTGGGGGTAGAGATACGCAGTATTTT. Amino acid sequence: CAWRKSGGRDTQYF.

J is TRBJ2-5 and V is TRBV4-1; 7 bases agree with TRBD1. The CDR3 spans 13 residues. CDR1 is MGHRA and CDR2 is YSYEKL in the germline V gene. Trimming took 4 bases from V and 5 from J; bases not matched to a gene: 4. CDR3 DNA: TGCGCCAGCAGCCGGGGCAGGGGGGAGACCCAGTACTTC. Translating gives CASSRGRGETQYF.

The chain has TRBV7-2 and TRBJ2-7, with D possibly called TRBD1 or TRBD2 (5 bases each). The germline V gene has CDR1 SGHTA and CDR2 FQGNSA. The CDR3 runs to 14 residues. Deletions cut 1 base from V and 5 bases from J, with 12 bases between. In DNA form, the CDR3 reads TGTGCCAGCAGCTTAGGGGGGAGCAACCACGAGCAGTACTTC. As protein: CASSLGGSNHEQYF.

The gene calls are TRBV4-3 and TRBJ2-2; 7 bases fit TRBD2. CDR3 size: 17 residues. Germline loops: CDR1 LGHNA, CDR2 YSLEER. V lost 3 bases to trimming and J lost 0 bases; unmatched junction nucleotides: 7. The CDR3 loop reads CASSHGEGHPNTGELFF. The CDR3 bases are TGCGCCAGCAGCCACGGGGAGGGCCACCCGAACACCGGGGAGCTGTTTTTT.